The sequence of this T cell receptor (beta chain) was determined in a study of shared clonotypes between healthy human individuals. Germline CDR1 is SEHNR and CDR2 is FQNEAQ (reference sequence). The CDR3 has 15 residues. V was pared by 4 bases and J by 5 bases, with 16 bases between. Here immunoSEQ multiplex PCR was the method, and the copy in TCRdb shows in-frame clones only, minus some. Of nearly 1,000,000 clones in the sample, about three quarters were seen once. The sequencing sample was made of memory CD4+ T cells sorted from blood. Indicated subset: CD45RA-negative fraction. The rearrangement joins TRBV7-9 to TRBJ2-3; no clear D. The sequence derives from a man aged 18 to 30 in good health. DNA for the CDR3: TGTGCCAGCAGCTCTAAGGACCTCCACCAAGATACGCAGTATTTT. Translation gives CASSSKDLHQDTQYF.